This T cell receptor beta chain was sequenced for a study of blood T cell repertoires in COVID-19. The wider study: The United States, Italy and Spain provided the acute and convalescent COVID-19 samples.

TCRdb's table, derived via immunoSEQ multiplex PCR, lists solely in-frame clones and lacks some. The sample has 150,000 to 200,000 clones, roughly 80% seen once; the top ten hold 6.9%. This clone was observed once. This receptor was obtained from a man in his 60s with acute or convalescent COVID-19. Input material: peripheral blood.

CDR3 residues: CASSSREYEQYF. The CDR3 nucleotides are TGTGCCAGCAGCTCGCGGGAGTACGAGCAGTACTTC. The chain recombines TRBV5-6 with TRBJ2-7; TRBD2 agrees at 7 bases. The CDR3 spans 12 residues. Unmatched junction bases numbered 1, after V lost 3 bases and J lost 4 bases. CDR1 is SGHDT and CDR2 is YYEEEE in the germline V gene. Variable domain in full (rest from reference TRBV5-6 and TRBJ2-7): DAGVTQSPTHLIKTRGQQVTLRCSPKSGHDTVSWYQQALGQGPQFIFQYYEEEERQRGNFPDRFSGHQFPNYSSELNVNALLLGDSALYLCASSSREYEQYFGPGTRLTVT.